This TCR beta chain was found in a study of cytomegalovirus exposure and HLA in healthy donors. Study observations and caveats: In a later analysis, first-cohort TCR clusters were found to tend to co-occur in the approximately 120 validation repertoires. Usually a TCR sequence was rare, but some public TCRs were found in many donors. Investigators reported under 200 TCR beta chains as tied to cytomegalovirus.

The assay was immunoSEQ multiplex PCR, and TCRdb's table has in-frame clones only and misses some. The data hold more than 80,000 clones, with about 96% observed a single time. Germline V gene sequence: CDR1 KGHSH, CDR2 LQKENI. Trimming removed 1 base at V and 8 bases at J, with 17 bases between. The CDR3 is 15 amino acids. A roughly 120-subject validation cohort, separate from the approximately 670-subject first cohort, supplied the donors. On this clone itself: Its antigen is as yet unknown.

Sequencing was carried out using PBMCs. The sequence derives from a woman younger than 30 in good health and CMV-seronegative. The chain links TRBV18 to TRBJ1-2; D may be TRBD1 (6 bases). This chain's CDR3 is CASSPLAQDSKGYTF. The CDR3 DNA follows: TGTGCCAGCTCACCACTCGCCCAGGACAGTAAGGGCTACACCTTC.